This T cell receptor beta chain comes out of a study of control samples from healthy donors and cancer patients. Trimming cost V 0 bases and J 0 bases, with 7 bases left between them. The CDR3 covers 15 residues. Germline V CDR1 and CDR2: SGHAT, FQNNGV. Sequencing was performed with immunoSEQ multiplex PCR; in TCRdb, only in-frame clones are kept and a portion is missing. This sample has approximately 180,000 clones, with approximately 92% found just once. The TCR was taken from a woman between 40 and 50 years old in good health. Material for sequencing was blood. The V call is TRBV11-2, the J call TRBJ2-3; no reliable D call. In DNA, the CDR3 is TGTGCCAGCAGCTTAGACGTTGGCAGCACAGATACGCAGTATTTT. This codes for CASSLDVGSTDTQYF.